The 11 T cell receptor beta chains below all came from one sample that was sequenced in a study of human T cells and chemical hapten exposure. TCRdb used MiXCR to reprocess the RACE reads, holding one entry per CDR3 protein. Of some 120,000 distinct CDR3 sequences listed, about 8.2% are singletons. Time point indicated: healthy volunteer bleed at 2 weeks. Extraction of total RNA was performed on unfractionated whole blood. Material for sequencing was whole blood. These TCRs come from a male donor in good health. Some clones in this sample may be carry-over from other donors' samples.

The chain couples TRBV6-2 or TRBV6-3 to TRBJ1-1; D uncertain. V was trimmed by 2 bases and J by 1 base, leaving 8 bases between them. Germline lookup yields CDR1 MNHEY and CDR2 SVGEGT. The CDR3 is made up of 14 amino acids. For the CDR3, the DNA is TGTGCCAGCAGTTACGCGGGGTGGAACACTGAAGCTTTCTTT. Its translation is CASSYAGWNTEAFF.

There are many counts of this clonotype. The chain has TRBV7-8 and TRBJ2-7; perhaps TRBD1 as D (5 bases). This CDR3 has 15 residues. The germline V gene has CDR1 SGHVS and CDR2 FQNEAQ. V was pared by 0 bases and J by 4 bases, with 13 bases between. As DNA, the CDR3 is TGTGCCAGCAGCTTAGCCAGGGTAGGGCGGTACGAGCAGTACTTC. Its protein product is CASSLARVGRYEQYF. Full variable domain (outside the CDR3, taken from reference TRBV7-8 and TRBJ2-7): GAGVSQSPRYKVAKRGQDVALRCDPISGHVSLFWYQQALGQGPEFLTYFQNEAQLDKSGLPSDRFFAERPEGSVSTLKIQRTQQEDSAVYLCASSLARVGRYEQYFGPGTRLTVT.

This clonotype was observed a few times. The V call is TRBV12-3 or TRBV12-4, the J call TRBJ2-2; no clear D. The length of the CDR3 is 13 residues. The germline V and J ends were trimmed by 3 bases and 4 bases, with 6 bases remaining between them. CDR3 bases: TGTGCCAGCAGTTTTCCCGTCACCGGGGAGCTGTTTTTT. Translating it yields CASSFPVTGELFF.

This clonotype showed up just a few times. The chain has TRBV12-3 or TRBV12-4 and TRBJ2-3, with a tentative D call TRBD1 (6 bases). The CDR3 covers 15 residues. V shed 3 bases and J shed 1 base, with 11 bases lying between them. CDR3: CASSFLDSGTDTQYF. As DNA, the CDR3 is TGTGCCAGCAGTTTTCTGGACAGCGGCACAGATACGCAGTATTTT.

This clonotype was found a few times. The V call is TRBV7-9, the J call TRBJ1-1, with 11 bases matching TRBD1. Germline CDR1 SEHNR, CDR2 FQNEAQ (reference sequence). Trimming cost V 5 bases and J 4 bases; bases outside gene matches: 9. The CDR3 contains 16 residues. CDR3 sequence reads: CASSPGQGEGSTEAFF. The DNA for the CDR3 is TGTGCCAGCAGCCCGGGACAGGGGGAGGGGAGCACTGAAGCTTTCTTT.

A remark on this clonotype: Given a much more abundant clone one base away, this may be a read error. DNA for the CDR3: TGTGCCAGCAGCCCGCGGGGGGGCTGTGGGGCCAACGTCCTGACTTTC. Its translation is CASSPRGGCGANVLTF. V gene TRBV3-1 combines with J gene TRBJ2-6; 9 bases match TRBD2. Trimming at V came to 4 bases and at J to 3 bases, leaving 4 bases not matched to a gene. The CDR3 is 16 residues long. Germline V lookup: CDR1 LGHDT, CDR2 YNNKEL (reference sequence).

The rearrangement links TRBV30 to TRBJ1-4; weak D call: TRBD1 (5 bases). The germline V gene encodes CDR1 GTSNPN and CDR2 SVGIG (reference sequence). The V end was cut by 1 base, the J end by 13 bases, with 10 bases between. The CDR3 consists of 11 residues. CDR3 nucleotide sequence: TGTGCCTGGAGTGGGGGCGGTGGACTGTTTTTT. The encoded protein is CAWSGGGGLFF.

This clonotype was detected many times. The chain recombines TRBV6-5 with TRBJ1-4; no clear D gene. V gave up 5 bases and J gave up 7 bases, with 14 bases separating them. Germline values: CDR1 MNHEY, CDR2 SVGAGI. This CDR3 spans 14 amino acids. The CDR3 region is CASSRGILGEKLFF. In DNA form, the CDR3 reads TGTGCCAGCAGTCGCGGGATCCTGGGTGAAAAACTGTTTTTT.

This chain connects TRBV10-3 to TRBJ2-7; 13 bases map to TRBD2. Germline CDR1 is ENHRY and CDR2 is SYGVKD. CDR3 length: 14 residues. The trim removed 5 bases at V and 4 bases at J, leaving 2 bases unmatched. The CDR3 DNA sequence: TGTGCCATCAGTACTAGCGGGAGGGCATACGAGCAGTACTTC. Translated, it gives CAISTSGRAYEQYF.

This clonotype was counted only a few times. J is TRBJ2-1 and V is TRBV6-2 or TRBV6-3; D is tentatively TRBD1 or TRBD2 (5 bases each). The CDR3 sequence is 15 residues long. Trimming took 7 bases from V and 10 from J, leaving 23 bases between them. In germline, CDR1 is MNHEY, CDR2 SVGEGT. The CDR3 nucleotides are TGTGCCAGCACCGAAACTAGGGGACCTACAGGCGAGCAGTTCTTC. Its translation: CASTETRGPTGEQFF.

The genes are TRBV20-1 and TRBJ1-5; D is ambiguous. Germline lookup yields CDR1 DFQATT and CDR2 SNEGSKA (reference sequence). The CDR3 has 15 residues. Trimming took off 0 bases at V and 6 bases at J, with 15 bases between the two ends. This chain's CDR3 is CSARDSDRDSQPQHF. The DNA of the CDR3 is TGCAGTGCTAGAGATTCGGATCGGGATTCTCAGCCCCAGCATTTT.